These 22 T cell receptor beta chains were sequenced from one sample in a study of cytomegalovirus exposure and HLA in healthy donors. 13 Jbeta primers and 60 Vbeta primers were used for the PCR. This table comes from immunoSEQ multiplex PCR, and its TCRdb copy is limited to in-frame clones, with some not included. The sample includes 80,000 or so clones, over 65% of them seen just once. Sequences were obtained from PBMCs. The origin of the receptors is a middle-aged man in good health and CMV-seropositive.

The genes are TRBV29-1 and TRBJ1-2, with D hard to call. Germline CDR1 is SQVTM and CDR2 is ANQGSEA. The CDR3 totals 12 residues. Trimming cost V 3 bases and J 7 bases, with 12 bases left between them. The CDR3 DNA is TGCAGCGTTGATCTAGGAGGCGTTGGCTACACCTTC. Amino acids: CSVDLGGVGYTF.

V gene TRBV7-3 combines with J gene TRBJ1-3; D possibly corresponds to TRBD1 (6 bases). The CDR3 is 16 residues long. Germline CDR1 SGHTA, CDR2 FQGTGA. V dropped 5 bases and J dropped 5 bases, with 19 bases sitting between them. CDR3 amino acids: CASSPHHHRARNTIYF. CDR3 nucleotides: TGTGCCAGCAGCCCTCACCACCACAGGGCGCGAAACACCATATATTTT. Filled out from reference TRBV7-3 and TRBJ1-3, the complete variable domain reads GAGVSQTPSNKVTEKGKYVELRCDPISGHTALYWYRQSLGQGPEFLIYFQGTGAADDSGLPNDRFFAVRPEGSVSTLKIQRTERGDSAVYLCASSPHHHRARNTIYFGEGSWLTVV.

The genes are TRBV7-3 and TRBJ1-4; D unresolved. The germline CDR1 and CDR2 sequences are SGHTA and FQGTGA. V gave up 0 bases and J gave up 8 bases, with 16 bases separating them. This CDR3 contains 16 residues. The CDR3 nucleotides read TGTGCCAGCAGCTTAACACCCCCGGGTTTAGGAGAAAAACTGTTTTTT. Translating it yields CASSLTPPGLGEKLFF.

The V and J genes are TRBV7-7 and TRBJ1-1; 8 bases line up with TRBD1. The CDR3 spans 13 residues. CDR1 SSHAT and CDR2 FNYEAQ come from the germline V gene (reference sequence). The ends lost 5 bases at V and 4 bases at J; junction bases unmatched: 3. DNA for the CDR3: TGTGCCAGCAGCCTAGGACAGGGCACTGAAGCTTTCTTT. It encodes CASSLGQGTEAFF. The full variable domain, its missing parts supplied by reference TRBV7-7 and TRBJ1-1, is GAGVSQSPRYKVTKRGQDVTLRCDPISSHATLYWYQQALGQGPEFLTYFNYEAQPDKSGLPSDRFSAERPEGSISTLTIQRTEQRDSAMYRCASSLGQGTEAFFGQGTRLTVV.

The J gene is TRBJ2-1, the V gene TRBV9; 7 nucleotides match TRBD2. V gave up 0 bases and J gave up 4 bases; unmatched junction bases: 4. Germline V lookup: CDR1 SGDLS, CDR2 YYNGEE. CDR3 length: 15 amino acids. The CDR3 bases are TGTGCCAGCAGCGTAGAGGGCGGGGGATACAATGAGCAGTTCTTC. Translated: CASSVEGGGYNEQFF.

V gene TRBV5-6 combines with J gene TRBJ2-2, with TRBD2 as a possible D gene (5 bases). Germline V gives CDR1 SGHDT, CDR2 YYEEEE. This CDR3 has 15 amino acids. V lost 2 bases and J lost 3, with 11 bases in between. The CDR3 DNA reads TGTGCCAGCAGCTTTGAAGCGGTGGACACCGGGGAGCTGTTTTTT. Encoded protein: CASSFEAVDTGELFF.

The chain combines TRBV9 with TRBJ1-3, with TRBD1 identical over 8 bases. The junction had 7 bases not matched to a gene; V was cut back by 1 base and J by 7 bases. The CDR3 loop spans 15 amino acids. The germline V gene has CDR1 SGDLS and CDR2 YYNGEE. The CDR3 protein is CASSVMGQVGNTIYF. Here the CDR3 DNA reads TGTGCCAGCAGCGTAATGGGACAGGTCGGCAACACCATATATTTT.

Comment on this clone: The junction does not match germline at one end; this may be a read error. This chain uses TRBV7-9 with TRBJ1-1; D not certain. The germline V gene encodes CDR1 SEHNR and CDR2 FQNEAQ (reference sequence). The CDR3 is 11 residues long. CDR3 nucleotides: TGTTCCAGCAGCGTTTTAGATGAAGCTTTCTTT. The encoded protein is CSSSVLDEAFF.

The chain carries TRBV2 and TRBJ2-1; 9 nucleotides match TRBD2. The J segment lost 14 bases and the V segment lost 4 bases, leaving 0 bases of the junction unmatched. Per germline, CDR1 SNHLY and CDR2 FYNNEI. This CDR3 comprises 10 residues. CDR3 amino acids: CASSGLAEFF. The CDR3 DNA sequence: TGTGCCAGCAGTGGACTAGCGGAGTTCTTC.

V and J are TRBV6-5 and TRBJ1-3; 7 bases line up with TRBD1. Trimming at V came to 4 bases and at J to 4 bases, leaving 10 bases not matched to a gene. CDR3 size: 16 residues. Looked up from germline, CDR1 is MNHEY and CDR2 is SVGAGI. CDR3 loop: CASSSTGTADGNTIYF. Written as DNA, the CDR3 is TGTGCCAGCAGTTCCACCGGGACAGCAGACGGAAACACCATATATTTT.

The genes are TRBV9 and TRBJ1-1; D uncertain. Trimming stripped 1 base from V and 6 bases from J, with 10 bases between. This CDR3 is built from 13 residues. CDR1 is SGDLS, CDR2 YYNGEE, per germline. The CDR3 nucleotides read TGTGCCAGCAGCGTAACGGGGTTAGCTGAAGCTTTCTTT. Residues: CASSVTGLAEAFF. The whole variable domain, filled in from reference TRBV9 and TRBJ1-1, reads DSGVTQTPKHLITATGQRVTLRCSPRSGDLSVYWYQQSLDQGLQFLIQYYNGEERAKGNILERFSAQQFPDLHSELNLSSLELGDSALYFCASSVTGLAEAFFGQGTRLTVV.

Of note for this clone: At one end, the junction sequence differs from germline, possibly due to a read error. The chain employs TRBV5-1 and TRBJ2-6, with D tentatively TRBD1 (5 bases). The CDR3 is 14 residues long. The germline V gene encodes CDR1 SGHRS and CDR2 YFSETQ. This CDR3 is CASSLTSGANGLTF. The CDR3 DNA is TGCGCCAGCAGCTTAACTTCTGGGGCCAACGGCCTGACTTTC.

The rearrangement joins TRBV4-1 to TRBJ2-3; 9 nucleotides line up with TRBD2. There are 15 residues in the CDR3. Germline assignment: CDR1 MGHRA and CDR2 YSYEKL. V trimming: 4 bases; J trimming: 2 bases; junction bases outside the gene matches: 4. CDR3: CASSLRLADTDTQYF. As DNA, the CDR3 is TGCGCCAGCAGCCTCCGACTAGCGGACACAGATACGCAGTATTTT.

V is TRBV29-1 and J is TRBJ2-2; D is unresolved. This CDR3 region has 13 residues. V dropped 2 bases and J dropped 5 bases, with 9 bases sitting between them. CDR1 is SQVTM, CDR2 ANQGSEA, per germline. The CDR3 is CSVEQPRTGELFF. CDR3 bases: TGCAGCGTTGAACAACCGAGAACCGGGGAGCTGTTTTTT.

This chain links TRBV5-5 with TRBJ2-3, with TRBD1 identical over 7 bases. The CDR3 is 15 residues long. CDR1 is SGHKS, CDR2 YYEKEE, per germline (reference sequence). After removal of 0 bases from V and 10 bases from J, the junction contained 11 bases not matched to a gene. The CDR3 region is CASSLGQGGTGSQYF. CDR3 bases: TGTGCCAGCAGCTTGGGACAGGGCGGAACAGGATCGCAGTATTTT.

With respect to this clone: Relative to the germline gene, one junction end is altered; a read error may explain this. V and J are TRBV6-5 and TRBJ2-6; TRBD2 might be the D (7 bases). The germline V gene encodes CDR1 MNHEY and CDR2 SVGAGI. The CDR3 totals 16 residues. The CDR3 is CASSYRGATGANGLTF. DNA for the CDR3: TGTGCCAGCAGTTATCGGGGGGCAACTGGGGCCAACGGCCTGACTTTC.

CDR3 in DNA: TGTGCCAGCAGTCTAGGACAGGACTATGGCTACACCTTC. Translated, it gives CASSLGQDYGYTF. The chain recombines TRBV7-3 with TRBJ1-2, with 7 nucleotides matching TRBD1. The germline CDR1 and CDR2 sequences are SGHTA and FQGTGA. The CDR3 length is 13 residues. The V segment lost 6 bases and the J segment 3 bases; nucleotides outside the gene matches: 4.

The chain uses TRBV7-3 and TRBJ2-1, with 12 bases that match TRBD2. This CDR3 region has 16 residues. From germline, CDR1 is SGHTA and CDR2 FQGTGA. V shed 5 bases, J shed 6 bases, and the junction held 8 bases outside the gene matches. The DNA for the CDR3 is TGTGCCAGCAGCCCCCAACTAGCGGGAGGTCTCAATGAGCAGTTCTTC. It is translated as CASSPQLAGGLNEQFF.

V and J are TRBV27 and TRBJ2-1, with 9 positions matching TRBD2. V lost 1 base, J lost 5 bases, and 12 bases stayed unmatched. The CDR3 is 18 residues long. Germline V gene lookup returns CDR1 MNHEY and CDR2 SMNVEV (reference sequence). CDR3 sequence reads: CASSLYGSGLASNNEQFF. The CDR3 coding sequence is TGTGCCAGCAGTTTATATGGCTCGGGACTAGCATCAAACAATGAGCAGTTCTTC.

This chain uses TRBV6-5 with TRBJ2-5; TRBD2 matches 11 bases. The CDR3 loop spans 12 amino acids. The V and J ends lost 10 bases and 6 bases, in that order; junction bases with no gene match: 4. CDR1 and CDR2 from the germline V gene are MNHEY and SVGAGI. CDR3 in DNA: TGTGCCACGACTAGCGGGACTAAGACCCAGTACTTC. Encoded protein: CATTSGTKTQYF.

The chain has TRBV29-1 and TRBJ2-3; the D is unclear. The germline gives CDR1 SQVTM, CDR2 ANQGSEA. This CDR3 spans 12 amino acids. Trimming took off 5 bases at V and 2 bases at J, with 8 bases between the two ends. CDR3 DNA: TGCAGCGTTAAAAGCGACACAGATACGCAGTATTTT. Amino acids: CSVKSDTDTQYF.

DNA of the CDR3: TGCAGCGTTGATTATTCTAGCGGTCACCAAGAGACCCAGTACTTC. This sequence encodes CSVDYSSGHQETQYF. The rearrangement links TRBV29-1 to TRBJ2-5, with 7 bases lining up with TRBD2. This CDR3 contains 15 residues. The V and J ends lost 3 bases and 0 bases, in that order; junction bases with no gene match: 7. Looked up from germline, CDR1 is SQVTM and CDR2 is ANQGSEA. Filled out from reference TRBV29-1 and TRBJ2-5, the complete variable domain reads SAVISQKPSRDICQRGTSLTIQCQVDSQVTMMFWYRQQPGQSLTLIATANQGSEATYESGFVIDKFPISRPNLTFSTLTVSNMSPEDSSIYLCSVDYSSGHQETQYFGPGTRLLVL.